Below, one TCR beta chain is given with its context. Its antigen is not identified. The entry originates in a study of PD-1 blockade in classical Hodgkin lymphoma. Whole-study results and caveats: Complete responders showed a baseline diversity that resembled the diversity of newly diagnosed patients. Baseline TCR diversity was reportedly lower in newly diagnosed patients than in healthy donors. It was reported as lower still in relapsed/refractory patients.

As for time point: cycle 4 day 1 (C4D1), after 5 to 7 weeks of nivolumab. There was relapse after autologous stem cell transplantation in every patient, and there was variation in brentuximab vedotin exposure. Best responses were complete response, partial response or progressive disease. Profiled with immunoSEQ multiplex PCR; TCRdb holds only in-frame clones, not every one. The table shows about 90,000 clones, with 90% occurring only once. This specimen consisted of peripheral blood mononuclear cells (PBMCs), obtained before the fourth cycle of nivolumab. This TCR came from a human donor with classical Hodgkin lymphoma.

The CDR3 region has the DNA TGTGCCAGCACCGACCCGGGACACCGCTACGAGCAGTACTTC. Protein: CASTDPGHRYEQYF. The chain employs TRBV6-5 and TRBJ2-7; possible D gene TRBD1, 6 bases. Germline values: CDR1 MNHEY, CDR2 SVGAGI. V lost 7 bases and J 3 bases, leaving 16 bases between the germline ends. The CDR3 totals 14 residues.